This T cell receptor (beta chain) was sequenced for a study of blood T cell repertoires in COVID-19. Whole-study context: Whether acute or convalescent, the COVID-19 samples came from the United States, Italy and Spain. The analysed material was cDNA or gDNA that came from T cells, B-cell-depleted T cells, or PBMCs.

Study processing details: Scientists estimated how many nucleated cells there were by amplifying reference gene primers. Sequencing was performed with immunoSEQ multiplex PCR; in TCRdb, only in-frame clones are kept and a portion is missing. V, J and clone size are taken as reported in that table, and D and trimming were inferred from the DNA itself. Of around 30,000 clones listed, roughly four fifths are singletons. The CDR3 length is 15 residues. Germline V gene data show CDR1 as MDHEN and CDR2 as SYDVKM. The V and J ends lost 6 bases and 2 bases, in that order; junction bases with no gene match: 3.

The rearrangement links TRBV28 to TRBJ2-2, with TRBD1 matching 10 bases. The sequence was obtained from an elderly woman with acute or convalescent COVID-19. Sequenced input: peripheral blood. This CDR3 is CASRETGGNTGELFF. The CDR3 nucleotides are TGTGCCAGCAGAGAGACAGGGGGCAACACCGGGGAGCTGTTTTTT.